This TCR beta chain was documented in a study of CD8 T cells in Susac syndrome. From blood CD8+ and CD4+ T cells, the TCR beta chain was sequenced. Bulk CD8+ and CD4+ cells came from magnetic negative isolation; CD8+ TEMRA by FACS. Per germline, CDR1 SGHDN and CDR2 FVKESK. The CDR3 contains 15 residues. V lost 4 bases, J lost 6 bases, and 9 bases stayed unmatched. With regard to this clonotype: Its antigen is not identified.

Random hexamers were used to reverse transcribe 0.5 to 1 ug of RNA. The immunoSEQ assay covered 54 Vbeta and 13 Jbeta segments for CDR3. TCRdb re-analysed the immunoSEQ multiplex PCR reads in MiXCR, keeping a single row per CDR3 protein. The repertoire holds some 240,000 distinct CDR3 sequences, with almost 97% as singletons. Findings of the study overall: None of the CD4+ T cell repertoires in Susac syndrome showed clonal expansion.

This TCR derives from a human donor with Susac syndrome. The V gene is TRBV14, the J gene TRBJ1-2; the match to TRBD1 covers 9 bases. Sequencing used CD4+ T cells from PBMCs. The CDR3 reads CASSLITGQGNGYTF. CDR3 in DNA: TGTGCCAGCAGCCTTATTACGGGACAGGGTAATGGCTACACCTTC.